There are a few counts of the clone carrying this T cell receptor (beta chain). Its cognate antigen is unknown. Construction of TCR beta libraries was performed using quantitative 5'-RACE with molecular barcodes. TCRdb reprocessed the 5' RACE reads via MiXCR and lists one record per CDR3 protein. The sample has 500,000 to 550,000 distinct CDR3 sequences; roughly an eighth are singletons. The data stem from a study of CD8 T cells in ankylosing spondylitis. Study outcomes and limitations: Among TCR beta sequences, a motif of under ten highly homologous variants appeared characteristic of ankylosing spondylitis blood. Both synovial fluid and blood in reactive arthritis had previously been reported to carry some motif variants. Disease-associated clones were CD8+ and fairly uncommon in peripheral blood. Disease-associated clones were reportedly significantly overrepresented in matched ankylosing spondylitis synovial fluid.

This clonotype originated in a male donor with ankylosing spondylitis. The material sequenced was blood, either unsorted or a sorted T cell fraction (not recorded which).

This CDR3 reads CASSLAKGSETGELFF. The CDR3 DNA sequence: TGCGCCAGCAGCTTGGCCAAAGGGAGCGAGACCGGGGAGCTGTTTTTT. This rearrangement joins TRBV5-1 to TRBJ2-2; a possible D gene is TRBD2 (5 bases). Germline V gene sequence: CDR1 SGHRS, CDR2 YFSETQ. The CDR3 has 16 residues. Trimming left V 0 bases short and J 5 bases short, with 14 bases between.